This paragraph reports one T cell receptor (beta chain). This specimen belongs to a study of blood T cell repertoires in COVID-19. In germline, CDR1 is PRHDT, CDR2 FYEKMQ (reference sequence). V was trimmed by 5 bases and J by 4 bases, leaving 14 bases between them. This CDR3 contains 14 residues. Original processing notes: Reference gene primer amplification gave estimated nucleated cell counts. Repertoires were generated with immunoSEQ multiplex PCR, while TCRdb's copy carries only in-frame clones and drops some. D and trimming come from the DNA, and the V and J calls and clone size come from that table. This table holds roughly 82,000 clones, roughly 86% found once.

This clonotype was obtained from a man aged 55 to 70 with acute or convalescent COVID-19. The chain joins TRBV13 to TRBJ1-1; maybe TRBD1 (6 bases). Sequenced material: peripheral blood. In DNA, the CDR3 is TGTGCCAGCAGCGGATGGGGGCTCCTCACTGAAGCTTTCTTT. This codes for CASSGWGLLTEAFF.